This TCR beta chain was sequenced for a study of cytomegalovirus exposure and HLA in healthy donors. Comment on this clone: What it recognizes is unknown.

PCR used 60 Vbeta primers and 13 Jbeta primers. Sequenced by immunoSEQ multiplex PCR; TCRdb stores in-frame clones only, minus some. The data hold around 160,000 clones, with approximately 80% observed a single time. Germline V gives CDR1 LGHNA, CDR2 YNFKEQ. The CDR3 is made up of 16 amino acids. The J segment lost 7 bases and the V segment lost 0 bases, leaving 6 bases of the junction unmatched. Study-level points and caveats: Overall, 164 TCR beta chains were annotated as cytomegalovirus-associated. In a later analysis, several top co-occurrence clusters appeared linked to parvovirus B19, influenza, CMV and Epstein-Barr virus. Data from an earlier analysis indicated that most TCR beta V segments were productive either about 87% or about 30% of the time.

The source is a woman aged 40 to 50 in good health and CMV-seropositive. Sequencing was carried out using PBMCs. The rearrangement joins TRBV4-2 to TRBJ2-1; TRBD2 matches 10 bases. The DNA for the CDR3 is TGTGCCAGCAGCCAAGACAGGACTAGCGGACTAAATGAGCAGTTCTTC. This gives the protein CASSQDRTSGLNEQFF.